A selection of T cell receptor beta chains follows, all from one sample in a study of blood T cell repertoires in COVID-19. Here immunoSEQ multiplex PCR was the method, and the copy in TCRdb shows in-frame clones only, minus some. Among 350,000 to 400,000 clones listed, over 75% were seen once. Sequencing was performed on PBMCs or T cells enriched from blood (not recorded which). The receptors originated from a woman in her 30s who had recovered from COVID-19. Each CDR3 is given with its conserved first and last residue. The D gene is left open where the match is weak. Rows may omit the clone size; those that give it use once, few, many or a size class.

CDR3aa: CASSLVIVRTDTQYF
CDR3nt: TGTGCCAGCAGCTTAGTAATCGTCCGCACAGATACGCAGTATTTT
j_gene: TRBJ2-3
v_gene: TRBV7-8
d_gene: -
abundance: -

CDR3aa: CASSVLPGAPYNEQFF
CDR3nt: TGTGCCAGCAGCGTCCTACCGGGAGCCCCCTACAATGAGCAGTTCTTC
j_gene: TRBJ2-1
v_gene: TRBV9
d_gene: -
abundance: -

CDR3aa: CASSTGQGLYTEAFF
CDR3nt: TGTGCCAGCAGCACTGGACAGGGGTTGTACACTGAAGCTTTCTTT
j_gene: TRBJ1-1
v_gene: TRBV7-3
d_gene: TRBD1
abundance: -

CDR3aa: CASSFSPSYEQYF
CDR3nt: TGTGCCAGCAGTTTCTCCCCCTCCTACGAGCAGTACTTC
j_gene: TRBJ2-7
v_gene: TRBV27
d_gene: -
abundance: -

CDR3aa: CASSLAGTSGGTSTDTQYF
CDR3nt: TGCGCCAGCAGCTTGGCCGGGACTAGCGGGGGAACTAGCACAGATACGCAGTATTTT
j_gene: TRBJ2-3
v_gene: TRBV5-1
d_gene: TRBD2
abundance: -

CDR3aa: CASSQLAGVTGELFF
CDR3nt: TGTGCCAGCAGCCAACTAGCGGGGGTCACCGGGGAGCTGTTTTTT
j_gene: TRBJ2-2
v_gene: TRBV3-1/TRBV3-2
d_gene: TRBD2
abundance: -

CDR3aa: CASIGDSPNEKLFF
CDR3nt: TGTGCCAGCATTGGGGACAGTCCTAATGAAAAACTGTTTTTT
j_gene: TRBJ1-4
v_gene: TRBV2
d_gene: TRBD1
abundance: -

CDR3aa: CASSPRIGDRAYEQYF
CDR3nt: TGTGCCAGCAGCCCCCGGATTGGGGACAGGGCCTACGAGCAGTACTTC
j_gene: TRBJ2-7
v_gene: TRBV7-8
d_gene: TRBD1
abundance: -

CDR3aa: CASSLDRGGTEAFF
CDR3nt: TGTGCCAGCAGCCTGGACAGGGGGGGGACTGAAGCTTTCTTT
j_gene: TRBJ1-1
v_gene: TRBV7-2
d_gene: TRBD1
abundance: once

CDR3aa: CASSGQGGTGELFF
CDR3nt: TGTGCCAGTTCCGGACAGGGAGGTACCGGGGAGCTGTTTTTT
j_gene: TRBJ2-2
v_gene: TRBV7-3
d_gene: TRBD1
abundance: -

CDR3aa: CASSPGQGAYEQYF
CDR3nt: TGCGCCAGCAGCCCGGGACAGGGGGCATACGAGCAGTACTTC
j_gene: TRBJ2-7
v_gene: TRBV5-1
d_gene: TRBD1
abundance: -

CDR3aa: CASSPTGGSYEQYF
CDR3nt: TGTGCCAGCAGCCCGACAGGGGGCTCCTACGAGCAGTACTTC
j_gene: TRBJ2-7
v_gene: TRBV7-2
d_gene: TRBD1
abundance: -

CDR3aa: CASSLELAGAYEQYF
CDR3nt: TGCGCCAGCAGCTTGGAACTAGCGGGAGCCTACGAGCAGTACTTC
j_gene: TRBJ2-7
v_gene: TRBV5-1
d_gene: TRBD2
abundance: few

CDR3aa: CASSPGHPLNYGYTF
CDR3nt: TGTGCCAGCAGCCCCGGACATCCTTTAAACTATGGCTACACCTTC
j_gene: TRBJ1-2
v_gene: TRBV28
d_gene: -
abundance: -

CDR3aa: CASSSTGGSEQYF
CDR3nt: TGTGCCAGCAGCTCGACGGGGGGGAGCGAGCAGTACTTC
j_gene: TRBJ2-7
v_gene: TRBV9
d_gene: TRBD2
abundance: -

CDR3aa: CATSRDTGRDEKLFF
CDR3nt: TGTGCCACCAGCAGAGATACAGGGCGGGATGAAAAACTGTTTTTT
j_gene: TRBJ1-4
v_gene: TRBV15
d_gene: -
abundance: -

CDR3aa: CASSPSWGVGHSPLHF
CDR3nt: TGCGCCAGCAGCCCCTCATGGGGGGTCGGCCATTCACCCCTCCACTTT
j_gene: TRBJ1-6
v_gene: TRBV4-1
d_gene: -
abundance: -

CDR3aa: CATSETRLYEQYF
CDR3nt: TGTGCCACCAGCGAGACTCGGCTGTACGAGCAGTACTTC
j_gene: TRBJ2-7
v_gene: TRBV15
d_gene: -
abundance: -

CDR3aa: CAWSVPPRDSNYGYTF
CDR3nt: TGTGCCTGGAGTGTACCTCCCAGGGACTCTAACTATGGCTACACCTTC
j_gene: TRBJ1-2
v_gene: TRBV30
d_gene: -
abundance: -

CDR3aa: CASSPDRGKDTGELFF
CDR3nt: TGTGCCAGCAGCCCAGACAGGGGAAAGGACACCGGGGAGCTGTTTTTT
j_gene: TRBJ2-2
v_gene: TRBV7-6
d_gene: TRBD1
abundance: once

CDR3aa: CASSQGGRDTEAFF
CDR3nt: TGTGCCAGCAGCCAAGGCGGCAGAGACACTGAAGCTTTCTTT
j_gene: TRBJ1-1
v_gene: TRBV4-2
d_gene: -
abundance: -

CDR3aa: CASSSSETQYF
CDR3nt: TGTGCCAGCAGTTCCAGTGAGACCCAGTACTTC
j_gene: TRBJ2-5
v_gene: TRBV3-1/TRBV3-2
d_gene: -
abundance: -

CDR3aa: CATSVPGQFNEQFF
CDR3nt: TGTGCCACCAGCGTCCCGGGACAGTTCAATGAGCAGTTCTTC
j_gene: TRBJ2-1
v_gene: TRBV24-1
d_gene: TRBD1
abundance: -

CDR3aa: CASSLELGRQETQYF
CDR3nt: TGTGCCAGCAGCTTAGAGTTAGGCAGGCAAGAGACCCAGTACTTC
j_gene: TRBJ2-5
v_gene: TRBV7-9
d_gene: -
abundance: -

CDR3aa: CASSRGGEEQFF
CDR3nt: TGTGCCAGCAGTCGAGGGGGGGAAGAGCAGTTCTTC
j_gene: TRBJ2-1
v_gene: TRBV12-3/TRBV12-4
d_gene: -
abundance: once

CDR3aa: CASTSSWGVSNTEAFF
CDR3nt: TGTGCCAGTACCTCCTCGTGGGGGGTGTCGAACACTGAAGCTTTCTTT
j_gene: TRBJ1-1
v_gene: TRBV27
d_gene: -
abundance: -

CDR3aa: CASSLVRTGENNNQPQHF
CDR3nt: TGTGCCAGCAGCTTAGTTAGGACAGGGGAGAATAACAATCAGCCCCAGCATTTT
j_gene: TRBJ1-5
v_gene: TRBV7-9
d_gene: TRBD1
abundance: -

CDR3aa: CASSSNRYTEAFF
CDR3nt: TGTGCCAGCAGCTCCAACAGGTACACTGAAGCTTTCTTT
j_gene: TRBJ1-1
v_gene: TRBV7-9
d_gene: -
abundance: many

CDR3aa: CASSVGVGSDEQFF
CDR3nt: TGTGCCAGCAGCGTAGGTGTCGGGAGCGATGAGCAGTTCTTC
j_gene: TRBJ2-1
v_gene: TRBV9
d_gene: -
abundance: -

CDR3aa: CATSRDPRVLSDEQFF
CDR3nt: TGTGCCACCAGCAGAGATCCGCGGGTCCTAAGCGATGAGCAGTTCTTC
j_gene: TRBJ2-1
v_gene: TRBV15
d_gene: -
abundance: -

CDR3aa: CASSYGTAYSNQPQHF
CDR3nt: TGTGCCAGCAGTTACGGGACAGCATATAGCAATCAGCCCCAGCATTTT
j_gene: TRBJ1-5
v_gene: TRBV6-5
d_gene: TRBD1
abundance: -

CDR3aa: CASSQDSSSYNEQFF
CDR3nt: TGCGCCAGCAGCCAAGACTCGAGCTCCTACAATGAGCAGTTCTTC
j_gene: TRBJ2-1
v_gene: TRBV5-1
d_gene: -
abundance: -

CDR3aa: CASSPPNSGGYNEQFF
CDR3nt: TGTGCCAGCTCACCACCGAACAGCGGGGGGTACAATGAGCAGTTCTTC
j_gene: TRBJ2-1
v_gene: TRBV18
d_gene: TRBD2
abundance: -

CDR3aa: CAWSGKSSGNTIYF
CDR3nt: TGTGCCTGGAGTGGTAAGAGCTCTGGAAACACCATATATTTT
j_gene: TRBJ1-3
v_gene: TRBV30
d_gene: -
abundance: -

CDR3aa: CASSFRGGRNTEAFF
CDR3nt: TGTGCCAGCAGCTTTCGCGGGGGCCGGAACACTGAAGCTTTCTTT
j_gene: TRBJ1-1
v_gene: TRBV7-9
d_gene: -
abundance: -

CDR3aa: CASTQEAFF
CDR3nt: TGTGCCAGCACCCAAGAAGCTTTCTTT
j_gene: TRBJ1-1
v_gene: TRBV27
d_gene: -
abundance: -

CDR3aa: CASSEAPGIPRDYGYTF
CDR3nt: TGTGCCAGCAGTGAAGCGCCTGGGATCCCGAGGGACTATGGCTACACCTTC
j_gene: TRBJ1-2
v_gene: TRBV6-1
d_gene: -
abundance: -

CDR3aa: CATRTGTGKMNTEAFF
CDR3nt: TGTGCCACCCGAACCGGGACAGGGAAAATGAACACTGAAGCTTTCTTT
j_gene: TRBJ1-1
v_gene: TRBV19
d_gene: TRBD1
abundance: -

CDR3aa: CASSLPGQESYEQYF
CDR3nt: TGTGCCAGCTCACTTCCGGGACAAGAATCCTACGAGCAGTACTTC
j_gene: TRBJ2-7
v_gene: TRBV18
d_gene: -
abundance: -

CDR3aa: CASSLAPGAGELFF
CDR3nt: TGCGCCAGCAGCTTGGCCCCAGGGGCCGGGGAGCTGTTTTTT
j_gene: TRBJ2-2
v_gene: TRBV5-1
d_gene: -
abundance: once

CDR3aa: CASSGGTGVSGEQYF
CDR3nt: TGTGCCAGCAGCGGCGGGACAGGGGTCTCCGGCGAGCAGTACTTC
j_gene: TRBJ2-7
v_gene: TRBV9
d_gene: TRBD1
abundance: -

CDR3aa: CASSITEGESNQPQHF
CDR3nt: TGTGCCAGTAGTATCACCGAAGGGGAAAGCAATCAGCCCCAGCATTTT
j_gene: TRBJ1-5
v_gene: TRBV19
d_gene: -
abundance: -